A single sample is the source of the 17 T cell receptor beta chains below, sequenced in a study of blood T cell repertoires in COVID-19. The table came from immunoSEQ multiplex PCR; TCRdb's copy has only in-frame clones and leaves some out. The sample lists roughly 240,000 clones, 75% to 90% occurring once. Specimen: PBMCs or T cells enriched from blood (not recorded which). These receptors all stem from a man aged 50 to 60 who had been exposed to COVID-19.

The chain combines TRBV15 with TRBJ2-3; D gene unclear. CDR3 length equals 14 residues. Trimming left V 5 bases short and J 1 base short, with 10 bases between. The V gene's germline CDR1 is LNHNV and CDR2 YYDKDF (reference sequence). For the CDR3, the DNA is TGTGCCACCAGCTATGACCGGGGCACAGATACGCAGTATTTT. This gives the protein CATSYDRGTDTQYF.

The genes are TRBV7-8 and TRBJ1-1; no clear D gene. The CDR3 has 15 residues. Germline values: CDR1 SGHVS, CDR2 FQNEAQ. V lost 5 bases, J lost 4 bases, and 17 bases lay in between. This CDR3 reads CASSPALEGRTEAFF. CDR3 DNA sequence: TGTGCCAGCAGCCCCGCCCTCGAGGGCCGCACTGAAGCTTTCTTT.

CDR3 amino acids: CASSPQGGSNQPQHF. The DNA for the CDR3 is TGTGCCAGCAGCCCCCAGGGAGGGAGCAATCAGCCCCAGCATTTT. The V and J genes are TRBV7-3 and TRBJ1-5, with D perhaps matching TRBD1 (5 bases). The CDR3 loop spans 15 amino acids. Germline CDR1 reads SGHTA; CDR2 reads FQGTGA. V dropped 5 bases and J dropped 1 base, with 12 bases sitting between them.

The V gene is TRBV7-6, the J gene TRBJ1-1; 7 bases are a match to TRBD1. In germline, CDR1 is SGHVS, CDR2 FNYEAQ. J gave up 7 bases and V 5 bases, and 13 bases lay outside the gene matches. This CDR3 is built from 15 residues. CDR3 amino acids: CASSPRSTGLGEAFF. CDR3 DNA: TGTGCCAGCAGCCCCCGATCGACAGGGCTAGGTGAAGCTTTCTTT.

The chain is built from TRBV9 and TRBJ1-6; D is unclear. Germline V gene sequence: CDR1 SGDLS, CDR2 YYNGEE. The CDR3 extends over 12 amino acids. V was pared by 7 bases and J by 6 bases, with 8 bases between. The CDR3 DNA follows: TGTGCCAGCTCACAGACTAATTCACCCCTCCACTTT. This sequence encodes CASSQTNSPLHF.

This clone occurred once. This chain joins TRBV28 and TRBJ2-5, with TRBD2 matching over 10 bases. Per the germline V gene, CDR1 is MDHEN and CDR2 is SYDVKM. This CDR3 is 15 amino acids long. Unmatched junction bases numbered 10, after V lost 6 bases and J lost 6 bases. CDR3 loop: CASRLAGGLHQTQYF. In DNA, the CDR3 is TGTGCCAGCAGATTAGCGGGAGGACTCCATCAGACCCAGTACTTC.

V usage is TRBV6-5 and J usage is TRBJ1-5, with unresolved D. V was clipped by 5 bases and J by 0 bases, with 11 bases between them. CDR3 size: 15 residues. CDR1 is MNHEY, CDR2 SVGAGI, per germline. CDR3 protein: CASSQTPYSNQPQHF. CDR3 DNA: TGTGCCAGCAGTCAGACACCTTATAGCAATCAGCCCCAGCATTTT.

V and J are TRBV7-9 and TRBJ1-3; possibly TRBD1 for D (6 bases). The length of the CDR3 is 14 residues. Trimming cost V 2 bases and J 2 bases, with 7 bases left between them. Germline assignment: CDR1 SEHNR and CDR2 FQNEAQ (reference sequence). CDR3 sequence reads: CASSLQGTGNTIYF. In DNA form, the CDR3 reads TGTGCCAGCAGCTTACAGGGGACTGGAAACACCATATATTTT.

The chain links TRBV2 to TRBJ1-1, with 8 bases that match TRBD1. The CDR3 has 15 amino acids. The V and J ends lost 6 bases and 5 bases, in that order; junction bases with no gene match: 11. Germline V lookup: CDR1 SNHLY, CDR2 FYNNEI. CDR3 loop: CASSQGRQGRTEAFF. The CDR3 DNA reads as TGTGCCAGCAGCCAAGGGAGACAGGGGAGGACTGAAGCTTTCTTT.

This clone appeared once. The sample holds other DNA sequences that translate to the same CDR3. The J gene is TRBJ2-3, the V gene TRBV7-8, with 9 nucleotides matching TRBD2. Trimming took 1 base from V and 2 from J; bases not matched to a gene: 1. This CDR3 region has 15 residues. CDR1 and CDR2 from the germline V gene are SGHVS and FQNEAQ. The CDR3 loop reads CASSLGGGDTDTQYF. The CDR3 DNA is TGTGCCAGCAGCTTAGGCGGGGGGGACACAGATACGCAGTATTTT.

The rearrangement links TRBV10-2 to TRBJ2-5; maybe TRBD1 (5 bases). CDR1 and CDR2 (germline): WSHSY, SAAADI. The length of the CDR3 is 13 residues. V lost 6 bases and J 2 bases, leaving 10 bases between the germline ends. The CDR3 protein is CASRTAGQETQYF. The DNA of the CDR3 is TGCGCCAGCAGGACAGCCGGTCAAGAGACCCAGTACTTC.

This clone was observed a few times. The gene calls are TRBV7-2 and TRBJ2-6; possible D gene TRBD1, 6 bases. The length of the CDR3 is 15 residues. V lost 1 base, J lost 2 bases, and 6 bases lay in between. Germline V lookup: CDR1 SGHTA, CDR2 FQGNSA. In DNA, the CDR3 is TGTGCCAGCAGCTTAGACAGGGCTGGGGCCAACGTCCTGACTTTC. It codes for CASSLDRAGANVLTF.

V and J are TRBV29-1 and TRBJ2-3; D possibly corresponds to TRBD1 (5 bases). The germline CDR1 and CDR2 sequences are SQVTM and ANQGSEA. V lost 2 bases and J 4 bases, leaving 13 bases between the germline ends. This CDR3 has 14 amino acids. The CDR3, as DNA: TGCAGCGTTGAATTGATAGGGGTCCCAGATACGCAGTATTTT. Amino acids: CSVELIGVPDTQYF.

The chain recombines TRBV9 with TRBJ1-6, with 8 bases identical to TRBD1. Germline CDR1 SGDLS, CDR2 YYNGEE. The V gene end was trimmed by 4 bases and the J gene end by 7 bases; junction bases not matched to a gene: 7. The CDR3 consists of 15 residues. In DNA, the CDR3 is TGTGCCAGCAGCCCAACCCCAGGGGGCAATTCACCCCTCCACTTT. Its protein product is CASSPTPGGNSPLHF.

The table lists this clone with a count of one. The V and J genes are TRBV2 and TRBJ2-7; 8 bases are shared with TRBD1. The germline V gene has CDR1 SNHLY and CDR2 FYNNEI. The CDR3 loop spans 13 amino acids. Trimming cost V 8 bases and J 3 bases; bases outside gene matches: 6. The CDR3 protein is CASLWDRSYEQYF. Here the CDR3 DNA reads TGTGCCAGCTTATGGGACAGGAGCTACGAGCAGTACTTC.

The CDR3 DNA follows: TGCGCCAGCAGCTTCACAGGGGAGGTAACTGAAGCTTTCTTT. This sequence encodes CASSFTGEVTEAFF. This chain links TRBV5-1 with TRBJ1-1, with 7 bases aligning to TRBD1. CDR1 and CDR2 from the germline V gene are SGHRS and YFSETQ. The CDR3 has 14 amino acids. V dropped 2 bases and J dropped 5; count of bases not matched to a gene: 6.

This chain joins TRBV28 and TRBJ1-1, with 7 bases that match TRBD1. CDR1 is MDHEN and CDR2 is SYDVKM in the germline V gene. The CDR3 loop spans 15 amino acids. Losses at the gene ends were 5 bases for V and 1 base for J; bases not matched to a gene: 7. CDR3 nucleotide sequence: TGTGCCAGCAGTCTATCGGGACAGCCGAACACTGAAGCTTTCTTT. Translating gives CASSLSGQPNTEAFF.